This passage covers 17 T cell receptor beta chains from one sample sequenced in a study of blood T cell repertoires in COVID-19. Libraries were prepared by immunoSEQ multiplex PCR; TCRdb keeps only in-frame clonotypes and omits some of them. The sample lists approximately 200,000 clones, just under 90% seen once, with approximately 2.5% in the top ten. Sequenced material: peripheral blood. The source of these receptors is a man aged 30 to 45 with COVID-19, enrolled during active disease.

This sequence joins TRBV9 and TRBJ2-1, with 9 bases that match TRBD2. Germline V gives CDR1 SGDLS, CDR2 YYNGEE. V dropped 3 bases and J dropped 6; count of bases not matched to a gene: 7. The CDR3 has 15 residues. CDR3 DNA: TGTGCCAGCAGCGGTAGGACTAGCGCCACCAATGAGCAGTTCTTC. Its translation is CASSGRTSATNEQFF.

V usage is TRBV9 and J usage is TRBJ1-2; TRBD1 is a possible D gene (6 bases). The CDR3 length is 13 residues. Germline CDR1 SGDLS, CDR2 YYNGEE. Trimming took 2 bases from V and 4 from J, leaving 9 bases between them. CDR3 amino acids: CASSVLQGYGYTF. The CDR3 nucleotides read TGTGCCAGCAGCGTTTTACAGGGCTATGGCTACACCTTC.

This clone is a singleton in its sample. The genes are TRBV19 and TRBJ1-1, with D possibly TRBD1 on 6 matching bases. The ends were cut back, 5 bases at V and 0 bases at J, with 16 bases in the middle. The CDR3 is 16 amino acids. The germline gives CDR1 LNHDA, CDR2 SQIVND (reference sequence). The CDR3 loop reads CASSFRGIDMNTEAFF. For the CDR3, the DNA is TGTGCCAGTAGTTTCAGGGGTATTGACATGAACACTGAAGCTTTCTTT.

V usage is TRBV18 and J usage is TRBJ2-2, with D maybe TRBD1 (6 bases). The CDR3 runs to 16 residues. Trimming removed 3 bases from V and 6 bases from J, with 17 bases in between. Germline V gene lookup returns CDR1 KGHSH and CDR2 LQKENI. The CDR3, as DNA: TGTGCCAGCTCACCCTTGCCCGGGACAACTGCCGGGGAGCTGTTTTTT. Translation gives CASSPLPGTTAGELFF. Drawing the rest from reference TRBV18 and TRBJ2-2, the complete variable domain is NAGVMQNPRHLVRRRGQEARLRCSPMKGHSHVYWYRQLPEEGLKFMVYLQKENIIDESGMPKERFSAEFPKEGPSILRIQQVVRGDSAAYFCASSPLPGTTAGELFFGEGSRLTVL.

The chain carries TRBV2 and TRBJ1-5; D not resolved. The CDR3 covers 12 residues. Per germline, CDR1 SNHLY and CDR2 FYNNEI. Trimming removed 3 bases at V and 7 bases at J, with 7 bases between. The CDR3 reads CASSDGFQPQHF. The DNA for the CDR3 is TGTGCCAGCAGTGACGGTTTCCAGCCCCAGCATTTT.

The chain links TRBV2 to TRBJ1-3, with D unresolved. V was shortened by 4 bases and J by 4 bases, with 5 bases between the two germline ends. CDR3 length: 12 residues. The V gene's germline CDR1 is SNHLY and CDR2 FYNNEI. The CDR3 region is CASSVLGNTIYF. Here the CDR3 DNA reads TGTGCCAGCAGTGTCCTGGGAAACACCATATATTTT.

CDR3 sequence: CASSQVGTVPYEQYF. The CDR3, as DNA: TGTGCCAGCAGCCAAGTTGGGACAGTACCCTACGAGCAGTACTTC. The chain combines TRBV14 with TRBJ2-7; 7 nucleotides agree with TRBD1. The CDR3 consists of 15 residues. Trimming took 1 base from V and 2 from J; bases not matched to a gene: 5. Germline CDR1 SGHDN, CDR2 FVKESK.

The chain employs TRBV28 and TRBJ1-2; maybe TRBD1 (6 bases). V gave up 5 bases and J gave up 4 bases, with 17 bases separating them. The CDR3 is 15 amino acids. Germline CDR1 MDHEN, CDR2 SYDVKM. CDR3 protein: CASSPTPAGAYGYTF. The CDR3 DNA follows: TGTGCCAGCAGTCCCACCCCGGCAGGGGCCTATGGCTACACCTTC.

The chain joins TRBV21-1 to TRBJ2-7; the table calls TRBD1, which could not be checked here. TRBV21-1 constitutes a pseudogene. This CDR3 has 19 residues. The CDR3 DNA reads as TGTGCCAGCAGCACCCGGGGCATAGTAATACGGACAGTAGCACACGAGCAGTACTTC. Amino acid sequence: CASSTRGIVIRTVAHEQYF.

V and J are TRBV6-6 and TRBJ2-7; tentatively, D is TRBD1 (5 bases). The V gene's germline CDR1 is MNHNY and CDR2 SVGAGI (reference sequence). The CDR3 is 12 residues long. V lost 3 bases and J lost 9, with 12 bases in between. DNA of the CDR3: TGTGCCAGCAGTTATGACAGCAGGAGGCAGTACTTC. It yields the protein CASSYDSRRQYF.

The chain recombines TRBV18 with TRBJ2-1; 10 bases agree with TRBD2. Germline V gene data show CDR1 as KGHSH and CDR2 as LQKENI. V was pared by 3 bases and J by 6 bases, with 8 bases of the junction left unmatched. This CDR3 comprises 16 residues. CDR3 sequence reads: CASSPPSGSFANEQFF. In DNA form, the CDR3 reads TGTGCCAGCTCACCCCCTAGCGGGAGTTTCGCCAATGAGCAGTTCTTC. The complete variable domain, with remaining parts taken from reference TRBV18 and TRBJ2-1, reads NAGVMQNPRHLVRRRGQEARLRCSPMKGHSHVYWYRQLPEEGLKFMVYLQKENIIDESGMPKERFSAEFPKEGPSILRIQQVVRGDSAAYFCASSPPSGSFANEQFFGPGTRLTVL.

This clone was found a few times. The genes are TRBV5-6 and TRBJ2-4; TRBD1 agrees at 10 bases. The germline CDR1 and CDR2 sequences are SGHDT and YYEEEE. J was trimmed by 9 bases and V by 4 bases; bases with no gene match: 10. The CDR3 covers 15 residues. The CDR3 DNA reads as TGTGCCAGCAGCCCGGGGACAGGGGATTTTAGCATTCAGTACTTC. Its protein is CASSPGTGDFSIQYF.

J is TRBJ1-2 and V is TRBV7-9; 8 bases fit TRBD1. J lost 3 bases, V lost 4 bases, and 10 bases had no gene match. The CDR3 is 16 amino acids. Germline lookup yields CDR1 SEHNR and CDR2 FQNEAQ (reference sequence). The CDR3 protein is CASSSHFGQGDYGYTF. CDR3 in DNA: TGTGCCAGCAGCTCCCATTTTGGACAGGGAGACTATGGCTACACCTTC.

The rearrangement uses TRBV5-1 and TRBJ2-7, with 10 bases matching TRBD2. Per the germline V gene, CDR1 is SGHRS and CDR2 is YFSETQ. CDR3 length: 14 amino acids. Trimming took 0 bases from V and 7 from J; bases not matched to a gene: 4. In DNA form, the CDR3 reads TGCGCCAGCAGCTTGGGACTAGCGGGTAGAGAGCAGTACTTC. This encodes CASSLGLAGREQYF. The full variable domain, in which reference TRBV5-1 and TRBJ2-7 provide the parts outside the CDR3, is KAGVTQTPRYLIKTRGQQVTLSCSPISGHRSVSWYQQTPGQGLQFLFEYFSETQRNKGNFPGRFSGRQFSNSRSEMNVSTLELGDSALYLCASSLGLAGREQYFGPGTRLTVT.

The gene calls are TRBV4-1 and TRBJ1-3; D is undetermined. This CDR3 has 15 amino acids. Germline V gives CDR1 MGHRA, CDR2 YSYEKL. Trimming pared 4 bases from V and 2 bases from J, leaving 12 bases between. CDR3 in DNA: TGCGCCAGCAGCCCTAGCGGAGGAGCTGGAAACACCATATATTTT. Protein: CASSPSGGAGNTIYF.

This chain uses TRBV19 with TRBJ2-1, with TRBD1 matching 9 bases. CDR1 is LNHDA, CDR2 SQIVND, per germline (reference sequence). Trimming removed 6 bases from V and 0 bases from J; junction bases left unmatched: 6. The CDR3 contains 16 residues. CDR3 in amino acids: CASRKTGGSSYNEQFF. The DNA of the CDR3 is TGTGCCAGTAGGAAGACAGGGGGAAGCTCCTACAATGAGCAGTTCTTC.

This clone was seen a handful of times. This chain uses TRBV10-3 with TRBJ1-1; tentatively, D is TRBD1 (5 bases). Trimming took 0 bases from V and 5 from J, leaving 7 bases between them. Germline assignment: CDR1 ENHRY and CDR2 SYGVKD. The CDR3 sequence is 13 residues long. CDR3 sequence reads: CAISESGATEAFF. DNA for the CDR3: TGTGCCATCAGTGAGTCAGGGGCGACTGAAGCTTTCTTT.